This passage covers 13 T cell receptor beta chains from one sample sequenced in a study of CD8+CD57+ T cells in acquired aplastic anemia. Genomic DNA constituted the template upon which TCR beta VDJ and CDR3 profiling was performed. TCRdb itself ran the reads through MiXCR, one entry per CDR3 protein. The data contain 400,000 to 500,000 distinct CDR3 sequences, about two thirds of them singletons. The sample consisted of sorted CD4+, CD8+, or CD8+CD57+ T cells (not recorded which) from PBMCs. The source is a human donor in good health, serving as a control.

The CDR3 DNA is TGCGCCAGCAGCTTCGCGGGGGCACGGGGAGAGACCCAGTACTTC. Translated: CASSFAGARGETQYF. The V gene is TRBV5-1, the J gene TRBJ2-5; D might be TRBD2 (7 bases). Per germline, CDR1 SGHRS and CDR2 YFSETQ. The germline V and J ends were trimmed by 2 bases and 4 bases, with 15 bases remaining between them. The CDR3 runs 15 residues.

The chain couples TRBV15 to TRBJ2-1; TRBD2 agrees at 7 bases. J was trimmed by 1 base and V by 0 bases; bases with no gene match: 0. CDR3 length: 15 residues. Germline CDR1 LNHNV, CDR2 YYDKDF (reference sequence). CDR3 nucleotides: TGTGCCACCAGCAGAGAGCGGGAGTCCTACAATGAGCAGTTCTTC. Its protein is CATSRERESYNEQFF.

In this sample, this clonotype turned up a few times. The CDR3 bases are TGCGCCAGCAGCTTGGGCCTAGCGGGGGGAGGTGTCACCGGGGAGCTGTTTTTT. It is translated as CASSLGLAGGGVTGELFF. The chain combines TRBV5-1 with TRBJ2-2; 11 bases are shared with TRBD2. V lost 0 bases, J lost 4 bases, and 8 bases stayed unmatched. In germline, CDR1 is SGHRS, CDR2 YFSETQ. There are 18 residues in the CDR3.

This clonotype occurred many times. This CDR3 reads CASSLQGAGTEAFF. The CDR3 DNA follows: TGTGCCAGCAGCTTACAGGGGGCGGGCACTGAAGCTTTCTTT. The chain couples TRBV6-2 or TRBV6-3 to TRBJ1-1, with TRBD1 identical over 9 bases. V shed 6 bases and J 4 bases; nucleotides not matched to a gene: 6. This CDR3 is built from 14 residues. Germline values: CDR1 MNHEY, CDR2 SVGEGT.

This clonotype was recorded only once. Given a much more abundant clone one base away, this may be a read error. J is TRBJ1-1 and V is TRBV19; D uncertain. Germline V gene lookup returns CDR1 LNHDA and CDR2 SQIVND (reference sequence). The CDR3 length is 15 residues. The CDR3 DNA reads TGTGCCAGCAGTATACGAGGGCGCGAGGACACTGAAGCTTTCTTT. Amino acids: CASSIRGREDTEAFF.

With respect to this clonotype: Likely a read error: the CDR3 ends without its conserved phenylalanine or tryptophan. The limits of the CDR3 on the DNA are not certain, so only TCRdb's listed CDR3 is given. The chain has TRBV7-9 and TRBJ1-5; TRBD1 reflects the table's D call only, with no check against the DNA. Looked up from germline, CDR1 is SEHNR and CDR2 is FQNEAQ (reference sequence). Both ends counted, the CDR3 spans 13 residues. The CDR3 protein is CASSLTTTDTSPL.

With respect to this clonotype: With a much larger clone just one base away, this may be a read error. This sequence joins TRBV3-1 and TRBJ2-5, with TRBD1 identical over 7 bases. The V segment lost 2 bases and the J segment 2 bases; nucleotides outside the gene matches: 5. Germline assignment: CDR1 LGHDT and CDR2 YNNKEL (reference sequence). The length of the CDR3 is 15 residues. The DNA of the CDR3 is TGTGCCAGCAGCCAATCGGTACAGGGGCAAGAGACCCAGTACTTC. Amino acid sequence: CASSQSVQGQETQYF.

The genes are TRBV2 and TRBJ2-2; D is perhaps TRBD1 (5 bases). The V end was cut by 6 bases, the J end by 5 bases, with 16 bases between. The CDR3 spans 15 residues. CDR1 SNHLY and CDR2 FYNNEI come from the germline V gene. CDR3 loop: CASSGQGGTTGELFF. The CDR3 nucleotides read TGTGCCAGCAGCGGGCAGGGTGGTACGACCGGGGAGCTGTTTTTT.

As to this clonotype: This may be a read error, as it is one base from a much larger clone. V usage is TRBV12-3 or TRBV12-4 and J usage is TRBJ1-5, with D hard to call. This CDR3 spans 14 amino acids. V was shortened by 5 bases and J by 4 bases, with 12 bases between the two germline ends. The CDR3 is CASSIHSGNQPQHF. The CDR3 nucleotides are TGTGCCAGCAGTATACACAGTGGAAATCAGCCCCAGCATTTT.

This chain uses TRBV25-1 with TRBJ2-5; 7 bases map to TRBD2. CDR3 size: 15 residues. Germline CDR1 MGHDK, CDR2 SYGVNS. V lost 1 base and J lost 5; bases outside the gene matches: 7. Here the CDR3 reads CASSELRGEGETQYF. DNA of the CDR3: TGTGCCAGCAGTGAATTGAGAGGGGAGGGCGAGACCCAGTACTTC.

The chain uses TRBV20-1 and TRBJ2-1, with a tentative D call TRBD2 (5 bases). Germline loops: CDR1 DFQATT, CDR2 SNEGSKA (reference sequence). The CDR3 length is 12 residues. V lost 7 bases to trimming and J lost 7 bases, with 14 bases between them. CDR3 region: CSVLADVNEQFF. In DNA, the CDR3 is TGCAGTGTTCTAGCTGATGTGAATGAGCAGTTCTTC.

The chain employs TRBV7-3 and TRBJ2-7, with D maybe TRBD2 (7 bases). The CDR3 sequence is 15 residues long. The germline V and J ends were trimmed by 2 bases and 13 bases, with 24 bases remaining between them. Looked up from germline, CDR1 is SGHTA and CDR2 is FQGTGA. This CDR3 reads CASSLEGGRGPSNYF. The CDR3 DNA sequence: TGTGCCAGCAGCTTAGAGGGGGGGCGGGGACCCAGTAATTACTTC.

The gene calls are TRBV7-8 and TRBJ2-5; tentatively, D is TRBD1 (6 bases). Between the trimmed V and J ends, which lost 2 bases and 8 bases, there was a span of 24 bases. CDR3 size: 17 residues. In germline, CDR1 is SGHVS, CDR2 FQNEAQ. The CDR3 protein is CASSLTPRTAAMNTQYF. Here the CDR3 DNA reads TGTGCCAGCAGCTTAACCCCTCGGACAGCCGCCATGAACACCCAGTACTTC.